This T cell receptor beta chain originates from a study of CD8+ T cells in alopecia areata. This CDR3 comprises 18 residues. Germline loops: CDR1 SGHKS, CDR2 YYEKEE (reference sequence). V was shortened by 4 bases and J by 6 bases, with 25 bases between the two germline ends. As for this clone: What it binds is not known.

Sequencing relied on a cDNA template that was reverse transcribed from extracted RNA. Generated by immunoSEQ multiplex PCR, the TCRdb table keeps only in-frame clones and is missing some. The table includes some 170,000 clones, about 66% detected once. Study-wide results and limits: Clonality exceeded that of normal scalp in lesional scalp, most notably in alopecia totalis/universalis. Mice gave a clearer picture of TCR sharing than patients did, possibly for HLA-related reasons.

The sequence came from a human donor with alopecia areata. The chain has TRBV5-5 and TRBJ1-4; D perhaps matches TRBD1 (5 bases). The source material was CD8+ T cells sorted from blood, sampled at week 0. The DNA for the CDR3 is TGTGCCAGCAGCCTGACCTTGGGGCAGGGAGGAAGCGATGAAAAACTGTTTTTT. Protein: CASSLTLGQGGSDEKLFF.